This TCR beta chain appears in the sequencing data of a study of beta chain features in type 1 diabetes. Study-level points and caveats: Whether TCRB rearrangement is influenced by HLA type was left unresolved in this analysis. Shortening of TCRB CDR3s, moderate but significant, appeared in all four CD4+ subsets of Type 1 diabetes patients.

Each population that was sorted was more than 95% pure. The CDR3 runs to 11 residues. The V and J ends lost 7 bases and 0 bases respectively, with 3 bases between them. CDR1 is MDHEN and CDR2 is SYDVKM in the germline V gene. Turning to this clone: Its antigen is undetermined. A much more abundant neighbour one base away suggests this may be a read error. The sample has other DNA sequences that encode this CDR3 too.

Expressed TCRB transcripts were sequenced because the entire RNA isolate underwent reverse transcription. Naive, central memory and regulatory T cell samples came to a mean of approximately 4 million reads. TCRdb keeps only in-frame clones here, not all; method: immunoSEQ multiplex PCR. The repertoire holds more than 300,000 clones, with roughly 9% as singletons. The clonotype was recovered from a man younger than 40 with type 1 diabetes. The chain carries TRBV28 and TRBJ1-2, with D unclear. Source material: central memory CD4+ T cells from blood. The CDR3 loop reads CASTANYGYTF. In nucleotides, the CDR3 is TGTGCCAGCACCGCTAACTATGGCTACACCTTC.